This TCR beta chain was identified in a study of blood T cell repertoires in COVID-19. Across the whole study: Material from acute and convalescent COVID-19 was sourced from the United States, Italy and Spain.

The table came from immunoSEQ multiplex PCR; TCRdb's copy has only in-frame clones and leaves some out. The sample gives 95,000 to 150,000 clones, about 85% of which show up once; 25% to 30% is in the top ten. This clone was seen once. This sequence originates from a woman older than 75 with acute or convalescent COVID-19. The specimen was peripheral blood.

Here the CDR3 DNA reads TGTGCCAGCAGCGCCGCGCCCCCGACAGGGGGGAGGGAAAAACTGTTTTTT. Protein: CASSAAPPTGGREKLFF. The chain carries TRBV7-9 and TRBJ1-4, with 9 bases aligning to TRBD1. Germline V CDR1 and CDR2: SEHNR, FQNEAQ (reference sequence). CDR3 length equals 17 residues. Trimming removed 5 bases from V and 8 bases from J; junction bases left unmatched: 15.